This TCR beta chain was sequenced for a study of blood T cell repertoires in COVID-19. Study overall: Samples of COVID-19 (acute and convalescent) were obtained from the United States, Italy and Spain. Sample material is recorded as cDNA or gDNA derived from T cells, B-cell-depleted T cells, or PBMCs.

Authors' processing steps: The assay estimated nucleated cells by amplifying reference gene primers. Using immunoSEQ multiplex PCR, the repertoire was profiled, and TCRdb retains in-frame clones only, with some absent. The V and J calls and the clone size are those of that table, but D and trimming were determined from the DNA. The sample shows 200,000 or so clones, 70% to 85% of them seen only once. This clone showed up just once. The germline V and J ends were trimmed by 2 bases and 2 bases, with 8 bases remaining between them. Germline CDR1 reads SGHRS; CDR2 reads YFSETQ. The length of the CDR3 is 13 residues.

The sequenced sample consisted of peripheral blood. The sequence derives from a young woman with acute or convalescent COVID-19. The V call is TRBV5-1, the J call TRBJ2-7, with D possibly matching TRBD1 (6 bases). The CDR3 DNA reads as TGCGCCAGCAGCTTTCGGACAGCCTACGAGCAGTACTTC. Protein sequence: CASSFRTAYEQYF.